A single TCR beta chain is shown here with its context. Its antigen remains unidentified. No clone much larger than this one lies a single base away; base qualities are absent. This specimen comes from a study of cytomegalovirus exposure and HLA in healthy donors (dated by TCRdb to between 2016 and 2019). Study-wide context: An earlier analysis of roughly 610 of the donors reported about 260 Gb of sequence data and around 120 million unique TCR beta sequences obtained from roughly 180 million T cells. The study combined high-throughput TCR immunosequencing, statistical association of individual TCRs with disease status, and machine learning to predict cytomegalovirus infection status. The number of typed donors differed by locus: about 629-630 for A, B, C, DRB1 and DQB1; 500 to 550 for DQA1; 606 for DPA1; and roughly 450 for DPB1. Across 398 genotyped donors of the cohort, an average of roughly 250,000 unique TCR beta nucleotide sequences per donor were sequenced, and 15% to 20% of those sequences were non-productive. The T cell repertoires of about 700 subjects were profiled by immunosequencing and related to cytomegalovirus serostatus. An early release that covered more than 550 HLA-typed donors contained around 330 gigabases of sequencing data and about 84 million unique TCR sequences. In a later genetic analysis, genome-wide SNP genotypes for about 55% of the 666 donors were used, and that subset was treated as a discovery cohort. Every discovery cohort repertoire had been produced on one sequencing platform. In addition to the first cohort of approximately 650 subjects, a separate validation cohort of approximately 130 different subjects was used. The study was designed to test whether signatures of past pathogen exposure could be identified by cataloging public T cell receptors. Of the roughly 400 genotyped donors, about 84% fell in the genetic ancestry cluster associated with self-reported Caucasian donors. In an earlier analysis of more than 550 of the donors, high-throughput TCR beta sequencing was used to judge whether each TCR beta V gene segment behaved as functional or pseudogenic. A later analysis re-examined previously published TCR beta repertoires from 610 or so donors and added high-resolution HLA genotyping to investigate patterns of TCR occurrence. Alongside the repertoire data, information on donor age, sex, ethnicity and CMV serostatus was compiled. Both class I and class II loci were covered by HLA typing, at four-digit resolution. Several DR-DQ haplotypes were handled as single units for association and clustering, since linkage in the cohort was strong. The later analysis used no new phenotypic data to find candidate immune exposures, relying instead on TCR beta sequences and their occurrence across donors.

On the study overall, not on this receptor specifically: A further reported finding was that TCR beta sequences accurately predicted the HLA-A and HLA-B alleles for most subjects in the first cohort. The cohort was sequenced for TCR beta chains only, and without alpha or paired-chain data the features that could be detected were limited. In vitro tests confirmed that a few of the cytomegalovirus-associated TCR beta chains recognize cytomegalovirus antigens. The study listed approximately 150 TCR beta chains as associated with cytomegalovirus. In a later analysis, several top co-occurrence clusters were reported to appear linked to parvovirus B19, influenza, CMV and Epstein-Barr virus. According to the authors, the approach could potentially be generalized to other disease states and immunological phenotypes. Because HLA typing was missing for some donors at each locus, association tests included only the typed subset. Most TCR sequences were seen in very few donors, while some public TCRs were found in many individuals. According to a later analysis, most CMV-associated TCR beta chains appeared to be HLA-restricted, and the HLA associations seemed to be driven largely by CMV exposure. An association between a missense DCLRE1C variant and V-gene and J-gene trimming of TCR beta chains was found in a later genetic analysis and replicated in an independent cohort. According to a later analysis, TCR association rates differed among HLA loci, with DRB1 alleles showing the most associated TCRs and HLA-C alleles showing the fewest. A group of highly shared sequence variants was considered likely to be a technical artifact of the sequencing pipeline. Correlated functional status among segregating V segments might reflect linkage disequilibrium, but an unknown experimental factor could not be ruled out. Because counts were too low, some 17 rarely observed V segments, including chromosome 9 orphons, were excluded from the earlier analysis of 587 of the donors. When HLA alleles, especially DR and DQ, strongly co-occurred, attributing TCR associations to individual alleles was difficult. Sequencing depth was assumed to be roughly uniform across donors in the presence/absence analyses, though that assumption may not hold. Compared with the roughly 600-donor mean, donors in an Asian-associated ancestry cluster had fewer N-insertions in productive TCRs, according to a later genetic analysis. Because the 87-base-pair reads could not distinguish some IMGT-functional V segments, including TRBV6-2 and TRBV6-3, those segments were excluded. Broadly in line with IMGT annotations, most TCR beta V segments showed up in productive rearrangements about 87% or about 30% of the time in an earlier analysis of a few hundred of the donors. A later analysis found that HLA-associated TCR beta chains were more clonally expanded and had lower generation probabilities than equally common non-associated chains. Cytomegalovirus status was reported to be diagnosed by the classifier with high specificity and sensitivity in both the original and validation cohorts. For the cohort, immune exposure information was limited to CMV serostatus. A later analysis associated about 16,000 TCR beta sequences with specific HLA alleles at a false discovery rate of 0.05.

Trimming at the junction amounts to 7 bases on V and 7 bases on J, and the germline ends lie 18 bases apart. CDR1 and CDR2 are read off the germline V gene as SGHRS and YFSETQ. The CDR3 sequence holds 14 residues, the cysteine and phenylalanine included. CDR3 DNA is the only sequence kept; it has 42 bases, read in frame from the first base. The cohort was made up of several hundred healthy bone marrow donors. All cohort members were sampled while nominally healthy, although unrecorded immune exposures were likely present. The donor tested CMV seronegative, placing the donor among the 350 or so seronegative members of the cohort. Each donor provided a peripheral blood sample, and peripheral blood mononuclear cells were used for TCR beta sequencing. Genomic DNA extraction from the blood cell samples was performed with the Qiagen DNeasy Blood Extraction Kit. Receptor libraries were prepared by the immunoSEQ multiplex PCR assay. A mixture of 60 forward primers for TCR Vbeta segments and 13 reverse primers for TCR Jbeta segments was used in the multiplex PCR. A multiplex PCR assay on genomic DNA amplified the CDR3 region of rearranged TCR beta genes. Amplified TCR beta libraries were sequenced as 87-base-pair reads on the Illumina HiSeq System. Processing in the source paper ran as follows. In a later analysis, 77 million or so unique TCR beta chains were counted across the 666 repertoires, and approximately 11 million of these chains were shared by at least two donors. Raw reads were error-corrected and collapsed into unique sequences by a nearest-neighbor algorithm in which closely related sequences were merged to remove PCR and sequencing errors. Alignment of CDR3 sequences to IMGT reference sequences was used to assign V, D and J gene segments. For a sequence to be retained, a match of at least six nucleotides was required to both a V gene segment and a J gene segment. Rearrangements were called productive when the CDR3 lacked stop codons and stayed in frame with V and J; all others were non-productive. CDR3 was defined according to IMGT convention as the region running from the second conserved V-encoded cysteine to the conserved J-encoded phenylalanine. The earlier analysis of 500 to 650 of the donors excluded any sequence lacking an unambiguous match to a single V gene segment. An earlier analysis of a few hundred of the donors classified V segments as functional when productive rearrangements were above 56.7% and as segregating when the standard deviation between donors was above 5%. A statistical classification framework was built to diagnose cytomegalovirus status from the catalog of TCR beta chain sequences. In a later analysis, V and J genes were assigned by comparing TCR nucleotide sequences against IMGT/GENE-DB human TR gene sequences. In a later analysis, CDR3 sequences and most-parsimonious VDJ recombination scenarios were assigned using the TCRdist pipeline. In a later analysis, each TCR beta chain was defined by its CDR3 amino acid sequence together with its V-gene family, and reads without a unique V-gene family were excluded. To address suspected cross-contamination and a sequencing artifact, a later analysis removed a few hundred highly shared, low-generation-probability nucleotide sequences. For each public chain, a later analysis derived a clonal expansion index from normalized ranks of inferred template counts within each repertoire. In a later analysis, generation probabilities were computed using a VDJ recombination model fitted to out-of-frame rearrangements, and the results were checked against IGoR. In a later analysis, hypergeometric tests were used to score TCR-TCR, TCR-HLA and TCR-CMV co-occurrence, with a repertoire-size bias correction applied to TCR pairs. To estimate false discovery rates, a later analysis permuted the HLA or CMV assignments 20 times. In a later analysis, co-occurring TCRs were grouped using DBSCAN, with TCRdist sequence similarity added in when clustering inside HLA-allele-positive subsets. Repertoires with fewer than 30,000 or more than 120,000 public chains, plus five repertoires with anomalous nucleotide sharing, were excluded from co-occurrence clustering. This immuneACCESS table, as held by TCRdb, lists in-frame sequences with V and J called but not all clones. Of the missing ones, under half trace to an unresolved V gene in checked studies; the others have no known cause. V, J and clone size are taken as reported in that table, and D and trimming were inferred from the DNA itself. Counted in this sample were 150,000 to 250,000 clones; about four fifths of them appeared once. The leading ten clones occupy 0.08% to 0.1% of the sample.

Input material: PBMCs. The chain is made from TRBV5-1 and TRBJ2-1; the D gene cannot be named for sure. The receptor was isolated from a boy aged 2 to 10 in good health and CMV-seronegative. The CDR3 loop reads CASHNPPQVNEQFF. The DNA sequence is TGCGCCAGCCACAATCCCCCTCAGGTGAATGAGCAGTTCTTC.